These 14 T cell receptor beta chains were sequenced from one sample in a study of Ad26.COV2.S vaccination and SARS-CoV-2 variants. The treatment denotes: 15 to 20 received Ad26.COV2.S at low or high dose, single or two shots; five or six received placebo; per-sample allocation not given. Sampling was done on day 63 after the first vaccine or placebo injection. The method was immunoSEQ multiplex PCR; TCRdb's version includes in-frame clones alone and lacks a portion of them. This sample has hundreds of thousands of clones, with 85% to 90% found just once. The starting material was peripheral blood, obtained in a trial of Ad26.COV2.S vaccine versus placebo. The receptors were gathered from a person between 18 and 65 years old who received the Ad26.COV2.S COVID-19 vaccine or a placebo.

The chain is built from TRBV11-3 and TRBJ2-7, with D possibly called TRBD1 or TRBD2 (5 bases each). This CDR3 is built from 13 residues. Trimming removed 1 base from V and 6 bases from J, with 10 bases in between. Germline assignment: CDR1 SGHNT and CDR2 YENEEA. DNA of the CDR3: TGTGCCAGCAGCTTAGTCGCAGGGAGCGAGCAGTACGTC. Translated: CASSLVAGSEQYV.

The chain is built from TRBV5-4 and TRBJ1-1, with 10 nucleotides matching TRBD1. Germline V gene sequence: CDR1 SGHNT, CDR2 YYREEE (reference sequence). With V trimmed by 4 bases and J by 7 bases, 16 bases remained unmatched. This CDR3 has 17 amino acids. DNA of the CDR3: TGTGCCAGCAGCACAGCAACGACAGGGGGCGCGGTGGATGAAGCTTTCTTT. It yields the protein CASSTATTGGAVDEAFF.

J is TRBJ1-4 and V is TRBV5-1; 11 nucleotides match TRBD1. J lost 3 bases, V lost 4 bases, and 11 bases had no gene match. The CDR3 covers 18 residues. The germline gives CDR1 SGHRS, CDR2 YFSETQ. The CDR3 region has the DNA TGCGCCAGCAGCACCGGGACAGGGGGAGGGGCGGCTAATGAAAAACTGTTTTTT. Translated: CASSTGTGGGAANEKLFF. Full variable domain (rest looked up from reference TRBV5-1 and TRBJ1-4): KAGVTQTPRYLIKTRGQQVTLSCSPISGHRSVSWYQQTPGQGLQFLFEYFSETQRNKGNFPGRFSGRQFSNSRSEMNVSTLELGDSALYLCASSTGTGGGAANEKLFFGSGTQLSVL.

The rearrangement uses TRBV7-9 and TRBJ2-2, with unresolved D. The CDR3 contains 12 residues. Germline V gene data show CDR1 as SEHNR and CDR2 as FQNEAQ (reference sequence). The ends were cut back, 5 bases at V and 7 bases at J, with 8 bases in the middle. The CDR3 DNA reads as TGTGCCAGCAGCCGCAAGGGCGGGGAGCTGTTTTTT. Protein: CASSRKGGELFF.

The chain is built from TRBV19 and TRBJ1-2; no firm D call. CDR1 is LNHDA, CDR2 SQIVND, per germline (reference sequence). The CDR3 loop spans 13 amino acids. The germline V and J ends were trimmed by 6 bases and 4 bases, with 12 bases remaining between them. The CDR3 loop is CASSSALVYGYTF. CDR3 in DNA: TGTGCCAGTAGCTCCGCCCTCGTCTATGGCTACACCTTC.

The chain employs TRBV7-2 and TRBJ1-3; maybe TRBD1 (6 bases). V lost 5 bases to trimming and J lost 0 bases, with 14 bases between them. Per germline, CDR1 SGHTA and CDR2 FQGNSA. The CDR3 has 16 amino acids. The CDR3 region has the DNA TGTGCCAGCAGCCCATCCAGGGGCGACTCTGGAAACACCATATATTTT. It codes for CASSPSRGDSGNTIYF.

V and J are TRBV7-6 and TRBJ1-4, with 10 bases matching TRBD1. J was trimmed by 3 bases and V by 5 bases; bases with no gene match: 3. The germline CDR1 and CDR2 sequences are SGHVS and FNYEAQ. The CDR3 is made up of 15 amino acids. CDR3 coding DNA: TGTGCCAGCAGCGGACAGGGGGGGCCTAATGAAAAACTGTTTTTT. Protein: CASSGQGGPNEKLFF.

A remark on this clone: Sequence at one end of the junction differs from germline and may be a read error. The chain is built from TRBV7-9 and TRBJ1-3; D ambiguous. Looked up from germline, CDR1 is SEHNR and CDR2 is FQNEAQ (reference sequence). This CDR3 contains 11 residues. CDR3 sequence reads: CASSPQNPIYF. In nucleotides, the CDR3 is TGTGCCAGCAGCCCGCAAAACCCCATATATTTT.

This chain uses TRBV2 with TRBJ2-3, with 9 bases lining up with TRBD2. J was trimmed by 3 bases and V by 7 bases; bases with no gene match: 8. Germline V lookup: CDR1 SNHLY, CDR2 FYNNEI. The CDR3 is made up of 15 amino acids. This CDR3 reads CASTAGAGGTDTQYF. DNA for the CDR3: TGTGCCAGCACTGCGGGGGCGGGGGGGACAGATACGCAGTATTTT.

This clone occurred many times. V gene TRBV2 combines with J gene TRBJ2-7; TRBD2 might be the D (5 bases). The V gene lost 7 bases and the J gene lost 1 base, with 23 bases spanning the gap. The CDR3 extends over 17 amino acids. Germline CDR1 SNHLY, CDR2 FYNNEI. CDR3 loop: CASTWPTSGMLSYEQYF. DNA of the CDR3: TGTGCCAGCACCTGGCCCACCAGCGGTATGCTTTCCTACGAGCAGTACTTC.

The chain employs TRBV5-6 and TRBJ2-2; 9 bases align to TRBD2. Looked up from germline, CDR1 is SGHDT and CDR2 is YYEEEE. V trimming: 2 bases; J trimming: 4 bases; junction bases outside the gene matches: 6. The CDR3 has 16 amino acids. The CDR3 sequence is CASSLAAGGLTGELFF. The CDR3 DNA follows: TGTGCCAGCAGCTTAGCGGCGGGGGGGCTCACCGGGGAGCTGTTTTTT. The variable domain in full, with the rest retrieved from reference TRBV5-6 and TRBJ2-2, is DAGVTQSPTHLIKTRGQQVTLRCSPKSGHDTVSWYQQALGQGPQFIFQYYEEEERQRGNFPDRFSGHQFPNYSSELNVNALLLGDSALYLCASSLAAGGLTGELFFGEGSRLTVL.

The V call is TRBV9, the J call TRBJ2-5; no reliable D call. The length of the CDR3 is 16 residues. Germline lookup yields CDR1 SGDLS and CDR2 YYNGEE. Trimming took 4 bases from V and 5 from J, leaving 21 bases between them. The CDR3: CASSPRSTGVGETQYF. The CDR3 DNA is TGTGCCAGCAGCCCCCGGTCTACTGGGGTAGGGGAGACCCAGTACTTC.

This clone was seen a single time. V usage is TRBV11-1 and J usage is TRBJ2-1; TRBD2 might be the D (5 bases). This CDR3 is built from 15 residues. Germline V gene lookup returns CDR1 SGHAT and CDR2 FQDESV (reference sequence). Trimming shortened V by 8 bases and J by 8 bases, and 22 bases separated the two germline ends. CDR3 DNA: TGTGCCAGCGCCCCGAGCCCCCCAGTTAGCGATGAGCAGTTCTTC. It yields the protein CASAPSPPVSDEQFF. Full variable domain (missing parts from reference TRBV11-1 and TRBJ2-1): EAEVAQSPRYKITEKSQAVAFWCDPISGHATLYWYRQILGQGPELLVQFQDESVVDDSQLPKDRFSAERLKGVDSTLKIQPAELGDSAMYLCASAPSPPVSDEQFFGPGTRLTVL.

The rearrangement links TRBV6-1 to TRBJ1-3, with 11 bases fitting TRBD1. This CDR3 spans 16 amino acids. In germline, CDR1 is MNHNS, CDR2 SASEGT. V was clipped by 4 bases and J by 3 bases; unmatched bases: 5. The CDR3 DNA reads TGTGCCAGCAGTGCCCGGACAGGGGGCTATGGAAACACCATATATTTT. The encoded protein is CASSARTGGYGNTIYF.